This T cell receptor (beta chain) was retrieved from a study of CD4 and CD8 cells across lung adenocarcinoma regions. TCRdb re-called the PCR reads with MiXCR, one entry per CDR3 protein. The sample consists of several thousand distinct CDR3 sequences, just under 60% of them appearing once. The germline V gene encodes CDR1 MNHNS and CDR2 SASEGT. The CDR3 loop spans 13 amino acids. With 7 bases removed from V and 11 bases from J, the gap between germline ends came to 17 bases. The TCR was taken from a male donor with lung adenocarcinoma. The CD4 and CD8 labels of this study may be unreliable. This chain connects TRBV6-1 to TRBJ2-2; weak D call: TRBD2 (5 bases). Sequencing was carried out using CD4+ T cells from the center of a lung tumor. For the CDR3, the DNA is TGTGCCAGCATTGGCGCGGGCACCAATGAGCTGTTTTTT. Translation: CASIGAGTNELFF.